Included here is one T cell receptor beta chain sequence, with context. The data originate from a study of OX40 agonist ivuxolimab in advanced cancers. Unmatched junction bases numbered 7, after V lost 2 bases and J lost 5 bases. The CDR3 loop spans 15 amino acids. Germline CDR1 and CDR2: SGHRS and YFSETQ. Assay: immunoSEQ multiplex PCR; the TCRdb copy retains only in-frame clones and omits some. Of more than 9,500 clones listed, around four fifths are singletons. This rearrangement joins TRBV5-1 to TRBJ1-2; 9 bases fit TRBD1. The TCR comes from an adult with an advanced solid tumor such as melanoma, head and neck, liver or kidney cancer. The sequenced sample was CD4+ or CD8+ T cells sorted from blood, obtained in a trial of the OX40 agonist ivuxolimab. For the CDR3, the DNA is TGCGCCAGCAGCTTCTCCGGGACAGGGCAATATGGCTACACCTTC. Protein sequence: CASSFSGTGQYGYTF. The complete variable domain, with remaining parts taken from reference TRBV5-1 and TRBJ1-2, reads KAGVTQTPRYLIKTRGQQVTLSCSPISGHRSVSWYQQTPGQGLQFLFEYFSETQRNKGNFPGRFSGRQFSNSRSEMNVSTLELGDSALYLCASSFSGTGQYGYTFGSGTRLTVV.